This T cell receptor (beta chain) emerged from a study of blood T cells in healthy people across ages. Points from the study as a whole: With unsorted PBMCs, a conclusive comparison of naive versus antigen-experienced cells was not possible. TCR beta diversity per million T cells fell roughly linearly with age.

Alongside a J-beta primer mix, a sample-barcoded 5' primer served in a second PCR lasting about 7 to 12 cycles. TCRdb processed the 5' RACE reads anew with MiXCR; each CDR3 protein has one entry. The sample carries roughly 930,000 distinct CDR3 sequences, roughly 52% recorded once. Comment on this clonotype: Its antigen remains unidentified.

V shed 7 bases and J 5 bases; nucleotides not matched to a gene: 6. This CDR3 region has 13 residues. Specimen: blood. The chain couples TRBV12-3 or TRBV12-4 to TRBJ2-5, with 8 positions matching TRBD2. The TCR originated in a man aged 25 to 40 in good health. The CDR3 bases are TGTGCCAGCAACAAAGGGACTAGGGAGACCCAGTACTTC. As protein: CASNKGTRETQYF.